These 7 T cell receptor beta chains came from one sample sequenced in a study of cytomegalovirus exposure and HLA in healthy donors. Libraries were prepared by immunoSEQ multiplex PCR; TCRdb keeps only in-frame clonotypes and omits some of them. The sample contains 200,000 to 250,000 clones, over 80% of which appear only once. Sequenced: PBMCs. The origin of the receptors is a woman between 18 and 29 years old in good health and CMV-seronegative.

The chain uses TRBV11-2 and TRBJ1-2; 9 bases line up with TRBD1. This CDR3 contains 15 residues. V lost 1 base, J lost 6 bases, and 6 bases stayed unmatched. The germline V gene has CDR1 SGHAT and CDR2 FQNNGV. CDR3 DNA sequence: TGTGCCAGCAGCTTAGTGTTGGGACAGGGTAATGGCTACACCTTC. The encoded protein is CASSLVLGQGNGYTF. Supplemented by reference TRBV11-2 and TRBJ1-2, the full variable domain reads EAGVAQSPRYKIIEKRQSVAFWCNPISGHATLYWYQQILGQGPKLLIQFQNNGVVDDSQLPKDRFSAERLKGVDSTLKIQPAKLEDSAVYLCASSLVLGQGNGYTFGSGTRLTVV.

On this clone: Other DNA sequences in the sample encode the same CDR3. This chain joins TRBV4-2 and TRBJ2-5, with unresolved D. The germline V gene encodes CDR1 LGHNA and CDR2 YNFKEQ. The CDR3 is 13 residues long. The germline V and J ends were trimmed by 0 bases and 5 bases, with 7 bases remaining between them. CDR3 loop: CASSQEIRETQYF. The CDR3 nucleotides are TGTGCCAGCAGCCAAGAGATACGGGAGACCCAGTACTTC.

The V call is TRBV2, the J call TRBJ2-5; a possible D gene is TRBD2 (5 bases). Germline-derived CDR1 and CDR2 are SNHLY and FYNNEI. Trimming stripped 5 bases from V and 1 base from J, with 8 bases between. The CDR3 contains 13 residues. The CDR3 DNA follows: TGTGCCAGCAGTTTAGCGAGCCAAGAGACCCAGTACTTC. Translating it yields CASSLASQETQYF. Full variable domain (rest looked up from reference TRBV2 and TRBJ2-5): EPEVTQTPSHQVTQMGQEVILRCVPISNHLYFYWYRQILGQKVEFLVSFYNNEISEKSEIFDDQFSVERPDGSNFTLKIRSTKLEDSAMYFCASSLASQETQYFGPGTRLLVL.

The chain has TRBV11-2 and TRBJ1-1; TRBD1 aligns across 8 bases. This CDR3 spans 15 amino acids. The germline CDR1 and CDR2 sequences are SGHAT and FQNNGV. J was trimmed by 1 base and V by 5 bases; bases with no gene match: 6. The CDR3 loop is CASSTDRGGNTEAFF. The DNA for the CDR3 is TGTGCCAGCAGCACAGACAGGGGCGGGAACACTGAAGCTTTCTTT. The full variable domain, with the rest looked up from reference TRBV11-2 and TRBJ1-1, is EAGVAQSPRYKIIEKRQSVAFWCNPISGHATLYWYQQILGQGPKLLIQFQNNGVVDDSQLPKDRFSAERLKGVDSTLKIQPAKLEDSAVYLCASSTDRGGNTEAFFGQGTRLTVV.

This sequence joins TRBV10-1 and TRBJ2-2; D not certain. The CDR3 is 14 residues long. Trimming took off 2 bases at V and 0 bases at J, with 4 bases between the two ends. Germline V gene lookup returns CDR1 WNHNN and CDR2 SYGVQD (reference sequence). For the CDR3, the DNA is TGCGCCAGCAGTGAGGGTCCGAACACCGGGGAGCTGTTTTTT. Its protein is CASSEGPNTGELFF.

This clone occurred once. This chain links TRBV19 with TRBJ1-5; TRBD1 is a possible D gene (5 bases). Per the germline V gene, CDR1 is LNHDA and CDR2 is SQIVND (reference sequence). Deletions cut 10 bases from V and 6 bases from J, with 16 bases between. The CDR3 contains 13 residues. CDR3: CATGGQLGQPQHF. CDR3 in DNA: TGTGCCACCGGAGGACAACTTGGTCAGCCCCAGCATTTT.

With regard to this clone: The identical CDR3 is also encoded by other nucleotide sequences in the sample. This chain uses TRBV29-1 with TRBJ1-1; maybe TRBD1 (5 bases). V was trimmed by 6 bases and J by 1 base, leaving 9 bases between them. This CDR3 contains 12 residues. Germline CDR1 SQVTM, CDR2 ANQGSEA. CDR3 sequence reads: CSVRGANTEAFF. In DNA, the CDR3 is TGCAGCGTAAGAGGGGCGAACACTGAAGCTTTCTTT.